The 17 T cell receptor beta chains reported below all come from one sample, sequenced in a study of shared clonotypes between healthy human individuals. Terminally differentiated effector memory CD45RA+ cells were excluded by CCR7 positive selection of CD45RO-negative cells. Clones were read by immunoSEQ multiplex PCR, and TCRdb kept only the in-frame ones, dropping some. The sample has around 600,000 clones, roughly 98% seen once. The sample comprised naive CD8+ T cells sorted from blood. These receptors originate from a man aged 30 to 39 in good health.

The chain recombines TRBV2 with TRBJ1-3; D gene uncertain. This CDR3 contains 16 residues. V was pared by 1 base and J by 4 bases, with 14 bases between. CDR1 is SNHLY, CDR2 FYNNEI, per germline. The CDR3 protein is CASSEVRANPGNTIYF. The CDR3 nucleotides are TGTGCCAGCAGTGAAGTGAGGGCAAACCCCGGAAACACCATATATTTT.

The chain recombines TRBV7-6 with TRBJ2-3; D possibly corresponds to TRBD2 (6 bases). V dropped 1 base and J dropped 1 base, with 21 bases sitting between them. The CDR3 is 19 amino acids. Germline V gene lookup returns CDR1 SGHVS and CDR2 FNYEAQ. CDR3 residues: CASSLEEGHLYGGTDTQYF. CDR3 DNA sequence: TGTGCCAGCAGCTTAGAGGAGGGTCACTTGTACGGGGGCACAGATACGCAGTATTTT.

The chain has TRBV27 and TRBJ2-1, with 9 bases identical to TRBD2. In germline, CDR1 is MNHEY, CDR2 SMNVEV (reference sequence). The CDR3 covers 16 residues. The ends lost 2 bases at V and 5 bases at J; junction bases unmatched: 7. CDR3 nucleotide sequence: TGTGCCAGCAGTTTAAGTAGCGGGAGTTCCCACAATGAGCAGTTCTTC. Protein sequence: CASSLSSGSSHNEQFF.

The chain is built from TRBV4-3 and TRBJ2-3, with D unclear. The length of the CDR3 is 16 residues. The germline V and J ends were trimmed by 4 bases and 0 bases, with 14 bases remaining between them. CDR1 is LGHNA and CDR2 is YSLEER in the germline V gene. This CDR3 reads CASSPWGGTSTDTQYF. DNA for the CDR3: TGCGCCAGCAGCCCCTGGGGTGGAACTAGCACAGATACGCAGTATTTT.

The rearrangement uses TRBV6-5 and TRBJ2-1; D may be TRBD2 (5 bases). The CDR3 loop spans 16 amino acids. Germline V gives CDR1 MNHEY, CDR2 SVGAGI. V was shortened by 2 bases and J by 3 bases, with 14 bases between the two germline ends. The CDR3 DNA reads TGTGCCAGCAGTTACCTGACTACGTGGGACTACAATGAGCAGTTCTTC. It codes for CASSYLTTWDYNEQFF.

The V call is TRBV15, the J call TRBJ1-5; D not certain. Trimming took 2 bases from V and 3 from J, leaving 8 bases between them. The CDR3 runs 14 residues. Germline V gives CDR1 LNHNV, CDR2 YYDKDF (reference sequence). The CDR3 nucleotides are TGTGCCACCAGCAGATATGGGGACAATCAGCCCCAGCATTTT. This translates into CATSRYGDNQPQHF. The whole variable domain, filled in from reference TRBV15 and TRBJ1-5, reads DAMVIQNPRYQVTQFGKPVTLSCSQTLNHNVMYWYQQKSSQAPKLLFHYYDKDFNNEADTPDNFQSRRPNTSFCFLDIRSPGLGDTAMYLCATSRYGDNQPQHFGDGTRLSIL.

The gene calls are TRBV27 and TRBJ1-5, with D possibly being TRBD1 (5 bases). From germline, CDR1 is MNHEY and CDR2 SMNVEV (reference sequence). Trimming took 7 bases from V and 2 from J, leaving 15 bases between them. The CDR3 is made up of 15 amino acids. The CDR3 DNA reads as TGTGCCAGCAAAATGGTTGGGGGAGGCAATCAGCCCCAGCATTTT. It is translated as CASKMVGGGNQPQHF.

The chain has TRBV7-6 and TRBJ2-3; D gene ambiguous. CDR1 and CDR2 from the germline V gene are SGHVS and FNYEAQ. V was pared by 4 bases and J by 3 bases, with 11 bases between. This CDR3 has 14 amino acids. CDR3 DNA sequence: TGTGCCAGCAGCTACGACATGTATACAGATACGCAGTATTTT. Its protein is CASSYDMYTDTQYF.

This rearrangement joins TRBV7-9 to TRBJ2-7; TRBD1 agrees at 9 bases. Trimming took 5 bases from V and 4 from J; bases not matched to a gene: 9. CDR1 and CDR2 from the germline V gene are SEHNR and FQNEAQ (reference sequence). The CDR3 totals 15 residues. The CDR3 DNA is TGTGCCAGCAGCCGAGCGGGACAGGGTCTGTACGAGCAGTACTTC. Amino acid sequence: CASSRAGQGLYEQYF. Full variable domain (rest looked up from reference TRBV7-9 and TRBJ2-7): DTGVSQNPRHKITKRGQNVTFRCDPISEHNRLYWYRQTLGQGPEFLTYFQNEAQLEKSRLLSDRFSAERPKGSFSTLEIQRTEQGDSAMYLCASSRAGQGLYEQYFGPGTRLTVT.

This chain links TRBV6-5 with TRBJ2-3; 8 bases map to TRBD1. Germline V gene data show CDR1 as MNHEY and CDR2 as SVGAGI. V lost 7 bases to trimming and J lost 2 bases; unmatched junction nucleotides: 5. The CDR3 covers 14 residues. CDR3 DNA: TGTGCCAGCACCCCAGGGGGCATCACAGATACGCAGTATTTT. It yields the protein CASTPGGITDTQYF.

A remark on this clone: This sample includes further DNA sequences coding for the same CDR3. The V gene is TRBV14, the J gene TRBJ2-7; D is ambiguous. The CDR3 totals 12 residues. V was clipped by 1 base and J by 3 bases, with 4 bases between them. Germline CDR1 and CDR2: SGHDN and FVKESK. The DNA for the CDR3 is TGTGCCAGCAGCCAAGGCTACTACGAGCAGTACTTC. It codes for CASSQGYYEQYF.

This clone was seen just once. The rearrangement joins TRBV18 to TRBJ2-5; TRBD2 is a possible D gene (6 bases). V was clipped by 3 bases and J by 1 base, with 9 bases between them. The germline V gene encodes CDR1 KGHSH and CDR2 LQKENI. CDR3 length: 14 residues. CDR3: CASSPMGGQETQYF. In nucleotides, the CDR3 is TGTGCCAGCTCACCCATGGGAGGCCAAGAGACCCAGTACTTC.

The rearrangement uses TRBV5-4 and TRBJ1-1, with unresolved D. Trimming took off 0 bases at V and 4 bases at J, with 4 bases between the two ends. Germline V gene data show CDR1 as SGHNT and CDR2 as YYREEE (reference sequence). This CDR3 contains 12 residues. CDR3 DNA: TGTGCCAGCAGCTTGGAATTCACTGAAGCTTTCTTT. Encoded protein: CASSLEFTEAFF.

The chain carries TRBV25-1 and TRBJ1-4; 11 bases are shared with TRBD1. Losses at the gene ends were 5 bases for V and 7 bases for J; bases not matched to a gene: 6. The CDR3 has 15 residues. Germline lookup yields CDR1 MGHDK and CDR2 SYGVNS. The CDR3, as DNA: TGTGCCAGCAGTTACCGGGACAGGGGGGGTGAAAAACTGTTTTTT. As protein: CASSYRDRGGEKLFF.

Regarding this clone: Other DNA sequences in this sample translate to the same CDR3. The CDR3 protein is CSVEQGYEQYF. DNA of the CDR3: TGCAGCGTTGAACAGGGGTACGAGCAGTACTTC. The rearrangement links TRBV29-1 to TRBJ2-7; TRBD1 might be the D (6 bases). CDR1 SQVTM and CDR2 ANQGSEA come from the germline V gene. The CDR3 has 11 residues. The V and J ends lost 2 bases and 4 bases respectively, with 6 bases between them.

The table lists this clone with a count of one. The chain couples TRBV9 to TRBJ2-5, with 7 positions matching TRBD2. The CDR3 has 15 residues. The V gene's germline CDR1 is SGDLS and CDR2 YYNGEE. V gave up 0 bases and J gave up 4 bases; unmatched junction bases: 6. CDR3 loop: CASSVEGGRRETQYF. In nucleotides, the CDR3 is TGTGCCAGCAGCGTAGAGGGCGGGAGACGAGAGACCCAGTACTTC.

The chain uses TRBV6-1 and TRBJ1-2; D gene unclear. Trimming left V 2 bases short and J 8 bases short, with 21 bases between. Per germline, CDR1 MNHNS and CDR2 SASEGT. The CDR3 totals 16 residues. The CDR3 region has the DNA TGTGCCAGCAGTGAAAAGGATTCTGAATATGTGCGCGGCTACACCTTC. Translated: CASSEKDSEYVRGYTF.